Below are 29 T cell receptor beta chains sequenced from a single sample in a study of Ad26.COV2.S vaccination and SARS-CoV-2 variants. Assay: immunoSEQ multiplex PCR; the TCRdb copy retains only in-frame clones and omits some. The top ten clones hold about a sixth of a sample with under 95,000 clones, roughly 85% of them seen once. Sequences were derived from peripheral blood, sampled after recovery from COVID-19. Receptor source: a human donor who had recovered from COVID-19.

About this clone: The same CDR3 is also encoded by other DNA sequences in this sample. This chain links TRBV28 with TRBJ1-6, with D tentatively TRBD1 (5 bases). Germline CDR1 reads MDHEN; CDR2 reads SYDVKM. Trimming took 5 bases from V and 6 from J, leaving 11 bases between them. The CDR3 runs to 14 residues. The chain's CDR3 is CASSPGAGNSPLHF. CDR3 nucleotides: TGTGCCAGCAGTCCCGGGGCAGGTAATTCACCCCTCCACTTT.

The genes are TRBV28 and TRBJ2-7; 7 bases line up with TRBD2. Unmatched junction bases numbered 7, after V lost 7 bases and J lost 4 bases. Looked up from germline, CDR1 is MDHEN and CDR2 is SYDVKM. The CDR3 is 13 amino acids. This chain's CDR3 is CASNPLARYEQYF. The CDR3, as DNA: TGTGCCAGCAACCCACTAGCGAGGTACGAGCAGTACTTC.

This clone has just one count. The rearrangement uses TRBV10-3 and TRBJ2-7; unclear D gene. The CDR3 loop spans 14 amino acids. V was trimmed by 10 bases and J by 3 bases, leaving 19 bases between them. Germline CDR1 is ENHRY and CDR2 is SYGVKD. Written as DNA, the CDR3 is TGTGCCACCTCGACTCAAAAGGCGATCTACGAGCAGTACTTC. It specifies CATSTQKAIYEQYF.

The chain combines TRBV9 with TRBJ1-3, with a possible D match to TRBD1 (6 bases). Germline loops: CDR1 SGDLS, CDR2 YYNGEE. V was clipped by 3 bases and J by 4 bases, with 14 bases between them. The CDR3 sequence is 15 residues long. In DNA form, the CDR3 reads TGTGCCAGCAGCGAAACAGGGTCGAGGGGAAACACCATATATTTT. Translated: CASSETGSRGNTIYF.

The chain couples TRBV18 to TRBJ1-5; possible D gene TRBD1, 5 bases. Germline V CDR1 and CDR2: KGHSH, LQKENI. The CDR3 sequence is 17 residues long. V shed 2 bases and J shed 4 bases, with 18 bases lying between them. As DNA, the CDR3 is TGTGCCAGCTCACCAGGTCGGGCAGGGTCGATAAATCAGCCCCAGCATTTT. It encodes CASSPGRAGSINQPQHF.

V and J are TRBV11-3 and TRBJ2-1; D unresolved. CDR3 length: 11 amino acids. With 1 base removed from V and 14 bases from J, the gap between germline ends came to 9 bases. Germline V gene sequence: CDR1 SGHNT, CDR2 YENEEA. The CDR3 is CASSLARTEFF. As DNA, the CDR3 is TGTGCCAGCAGCTTAGCGCGGACCGAGTTCTTC.

This clone was detected only once. The CDR3 nucleotides are TGTGCCAGCAGCCCTCGCGGACTAGCGGGAGGATCGAGCACCGGGGAGCTGTTTTTT. Translating gives CASSPRGLAGGSSTGELFF. The V gene is TRBV6-2 or TRBV6-3, the J gene TRBJ2-2, with 14 bases lining up with TRBD2. The V segment lost 6 bases and the J segment 4 bases; nucleotides outside the gene matches: 13. Germline CDR1 and CDR2: MNHEY and SVGEGT. This CDR3 comprises 19 residues.

A few counts support this clone. The chain uses TRBV3-1 (or the pseudogene TRBV3-2) and TRBJ1-2; 9 nucleotides agree with TRBD1. V shed 1 base and J 6 bases; nucleotides not matched to a gene: 3. This CDR3 contains 14 residues. Germline lookup yields CDR1 LGHDT and CDR2 YNNKEL (reference sequence). CDR3 bases: TGTGCCAGCAGCCAAGCTAGACAGGGGGATGGCTACACCTTC. Encoded protein: CASSQARQGDGYTF.

This clone has only one observation. The chain uses TRBV19 and TRBJ2-3; D may match TRBD1 or TRBD2 (6 bases each). Germline V lookup: CDR1 LNHDA, CDR2 SQIVND (reference sequence). This CDR3 contains 15 residues. The ends were cut back, 3 bases at V and 3 bases at J, with 13 bases in the middle. The CDR3 is CASSIPGAITDTQYF. The CDR3, as DNA: TGTGCCAGTAGTATTCCGGGGGCGATAACAGATACGCAGTATTTT.

This clone was observed once. V gene TRBV19 combines with J gene TRBJ2-5; D unresolved. Trimming removed 6 bases from V and 2 bases from J, with 4 bases in between. The germline gives CDR1 LNHDA, CDR2 SQIVND (reference sequence). The CDR3 is 11 residues long. CDR3 sequence reads: CASRMQETQYF. Here the CDR3 DNA reads TGTGCCAGTAGGATGCAAGAGACCCAGTACTTC.

The chain links TRBV11-2 to TRBJ2-6, with 10 bases matching TRBD2. The CDR3 has 20 amino acids. CDR1 and CDR2 (germline): SGHAT, FQNNGV. Losses at the gene ends were 0 bases for V and 0 bases for J; bases not matched to a gene: 8. The CDR3 coding sequence is TGTGCCAGCAGCTTAGATCCCCTAGCGGGAGAACGCTCTGGGGCCAACGTCCTGACTTTC. This sequence encodes CASSLDPLAGERSGANVLTF.

The chain links TRBV2 to TRBJ1-5, with 11 nucleotides matching TRBD1. The CDR3 contains 15 residues. V shed 4 bases, J shed 5 bases, and the junction held 4 bases outside the gene matches. The germline gives CDR1 SNHLY, CDR2 FYNNEI. CDR3 DNA: TGTGCCAGCAGTGGGACAGGGGGCGATTATCAGCCCCAGCATTTT. Protein: CASSGTGGDYQPQHF.

This chain joins TRBV28 and TRBJ2-7; D possibly corresponds to TRBD1 (6 bases). V lost 4 bases and J 11 bases, leaving 12 bases between the germline ends. Germline V CDR1 and CDR2: MDHEN, SYDVKM. This CDR3 region has 11 residues. In DNA, the CDR3 is TGTGCCAGCAGTTCGAGGGGGTTGAAGTACTTC. Translated: CASSSRGLKYF.

V is TRBV7-6 and J is TRBJ2-7, with D possibly being TRBD1 (6 bases). Trimming removed 5 bases at V and 3 bases at J, with 11 bases between. The CDR3 extends over 13 amino acids. Germline V lookup: CDR1 SGHVS, CDR2 FNYEAQ. This CDR3 is CASSDRQDYEQYF. DNA for the CDR3: TGTGCCAGCAGCGACCGACAGGACTACGAGCAGTACTTC.

As DNA, the CDR3 is TGTGCCAGCAGTTTAGGTACAGGGGGATACTATGGCTACACCTTC. Residues: CASSLGTGGYYGYTF. V is TRBV28 and J is TRBJ1-2; 8 bases match TRBD1. Germline CDR1 is MDHEN and CDR2 is SYDVKM. The CDR3 totals 15 residues. V was pared by 2 bases and J by 3 bases, with 5 bases of the junction left unmatched.

The genes are TRBV14 and TRBJ2-5, with 7 bases aligning to TRBD2. Germline lookup yields CDR1 SGHDN and CDR2 FVKESK. The trim removed 0 bases at V and 5 bases at J, leaving 3 bases unmatched. The CDR3 consists of 14 residues. The CDR3 bases are TGTGCCAGCAGCCAAGACGCGGGAGTGGAGACCCAGTACTTC. Its protein is CASSQDAGVETQYF. The full variable domain, completed using reference TRBV14 and TRBJ2-5, is EAGVTQFPSHSVIEKGQTVTLRCDPISGHDNLYWYRRVMGKEIKFLLHFVKESKQDESGMPNNRFLAERTGGTYSTLKVQPAELEDSGVYFCASSQDAGVETQYFGPGTRLLVL.

This sequence joins TRBV4-3 and TRBJ1-6; 7 bases align to TRBD1. The V segment lost 4 bases and the J segment 5 bases; nucleotides outside the gene matches: 2. The CDR3 sequence is 14 residues long. Germline V lookup: CDR1 LGHNA, CDR2 YSLEER. CDR3: CASSRDRNNSPLHF. The DNA for the CDR3 is TGCGCCAGCAGCCGGGACAGAAATAATTCACCCCTCCACTTT.

The V call is TRBV25-1, the J call TRBJ1-2; D perhaps matches TRBD1 (5 bases). The CDR3 sequence is 14 residues long. Trimming stripped 5 bases from V and 8 bases from J, with 18 bases between. Germline V lookup: CDR1 MGHDK, CDR2 SYGVNS. This chain's CDR3 is CASSLRGAPGGYTF. The CDR3 nucleotides are TGTGCCAGCAGTTTACGCGGGGCCCCCGGGGGCTACACCTTC.

The V gene is TRBV19, the J gene TRBJ1-1; no firm D call. Trimming pared 2 bases from V and 10 bases from J, leaving 20 bases between. Per the germline V gene, CDR1 is LNHDA and CDR2 is SQIVND (reference sequence). This CDR3 spans 15 amino acids. CDR3 sequence reads: CASSIRRQKFRRAFF. The CDR3 DNA sequence: TGTGCCAGTAGTATAAGGCGGCAAAAGTTCCGGAGAGCTTTCTTT.

The chain joins TRBV4-2 to TRBJ1-1; D gene unclear. V was clipped by 1 base and J by 2 bases, with 11 bases between them. The germline V gene encodes CDR1 LGHNA and CDR2 YNFKEQ. The CDR3 is made up of 15 amino acids. The CDR3 reads CASSQVRQINTEAFF. CDR3 coding DNA: TGTGCCAGCAGCCAAGTACGTCAGATCAACACTGAAGCTTTCTTT.

This clone was detected only once. The sample has other DNA sequences that encode this CDR3 too. This chain uses TRBV5-1 with TRBJ1-1; tentative D call: TRBD1 (5 bases). V lost 0 bases and J 1 base, leaving 7 bases between the germline ends. Germline V gene sequence: CDR1 SGHRS, CDR2 YFSETQ. The CDR3 contains 14 residues. Here the CDR3 reads CASSLVQGNTEAFF. The CDR3 region has the DNA TGCGCCAGCAGCTTGGTCCAGGGGAACACTGAAGCTTTCTTT.

This chain uses TRBV5-1 with TRBJ2-5, with 11 nucleotides matching TRBD2. V was clipped by 0 bases and J by 4 bases; unmatched bases: 2. From germline, CDR1 is SGHRS and CDR2 YFSETQ. The CDR3 extends over 15 amino acids. The CDR3 region is CASSLGGTSGETQYF. In nucleotides, the CDR3 is TGCGCCAGCAGCTTGGGAGGGACTAGCGGAGAGACCCAGTACTTC.

The rearrangement joins TRBV6-2 or TRBV6-3 to TRBJ2-7, with D perhaps matching TRBD1 (5 bases). Germline V gene data show CDR1 as MNHEY and CDR2 as SVGEGT. Trimming pared 5 bases from V and 4 bases from J, leaving 21 bases between. The CDR3 is 16 amino acids. This CDR3 reads CASSPRQMNTMYEQYF. For the CDR3, the DNA is TGTGCCAGCAGTCCAAGACAGATGAACACTATGTACGAGCAGTACTTC.

A single count supports this clone. The genes are TRBV4-3 and TRBJ2-1, with D maybe TRBD2 (5 bases). The CDR3 runs 14 residues. Per germline, CDR1 LGHNA and CDR2 YSLEER. Trimming cost V 0 bases and J 8 bases, with 11 bases left between them. CDR3 nucleotide sequence: TGCGCCAGCAGCCAAGACCCGGGCGGGTATGAGCAGTTCTTC. Its translation is CASSQDPGGYEQFF.

The genes are TRBV5-4 and TRBJ1-1, with 7 bases fitting TRBD1. CDR1 is SGHNT, CDR2 YYREEE, per germline (reference sequence). V shed 4 bases and J 2 bases; nucleotides not matched to a gene: 5. The CDR3 has 14 amino acids. The CDR3 nucleotides read TGTGCCAGCAGCCCTAGAGGGGGCAACACTGAAGCTTTCTTT. Amino acid sequence: CASSPRGGNTEAFF.

J is TRBJ2-2 and V is TRBV28; 9 bases line up with TRBD1. There are 15 residues in the CDR3. Germline loops: CDR1 MDHEN, CDR2 SYDVKM. Unmatched junction bases numbered 13, after V lost 10 bases and J lost 7 bases. CDR3 in DNA: TGTGCCATTCCGGCCGGGACAGGGTCGTTCGGGGAGCTGTTTTTT. Encoded protein: CAIPAGTGSFGELFF.

The chain uses TRBV6-1 and TRBJ2-3; D gene ambiguous. Trimming stripped 1 base from V and 6 bases from J, with 5 bases between. The length of the CDR3 is 12 residues. The germline CDR1 and CDR2 sequences are MNHNS and SASEGT. The CDR3, as DNA: TGTGCCAGCAGTGAAGTCAGGGATACGCAGTATTTT. This translates into CASSEVRDTQYF.

J is TRBJ2-4 and V is TRBV10-3; 7 bases match TRBD2. CDR1 is ENHRY, CDR2 SYGVKD, per germline. The CDR3 contains 14 residues. The trim removed 8 bases at V and 4 bases at J, leaving 8 bases unmatched. The CDR3 nucleotides are TGTGCCATCGGTATAGGGGAGGGAAAAAACATTCAGTACTTC. Protein: CAIGIGEGKNIQYF.

V usage is TRBV19 and J usage is TRBJ2-3; the match to TRBD2 covers 10 bases. Germline CDR1 LNHDA, CDR2 SQIVND (reference sequence). V was clipped by 5 bases and J by 8 bases; unmatched bases: 10. This CDR3 is built from 15 residues. The CDR3: CASSAGTSVGGTQYF. The CDR3 region has the DNA TGTGCCAGTAGTGCCGGGACTAGCGTTGGCGGTACGCAGTATTTT.